The entry below describes one TCR beta chain. It lacks a known antigen. No quality values exist for individual bases; no much larger clone is one base distant. The immunoSEQ Assay, a bias-controlled multiplex PCR, was used to amplify TCRbeta CDR3 regions from genomic DNA. For the original study's pipeline: Within the assay, amplification of reference gene primers was used to estimate how many nucleated cells each sample contained. Sequence reads were collapsed and filtered to measure the absolute abundance of every unique TCRbeta CDR3 rearrangement. For each sample, productive Simpson clonality was calculated as the square root of Simpson's diversity index across productive rearrangements. As stored in TCRdb, this immuneACCESS dataset retains in-frame rearrangements with V and J assigned. A fraction of the clones does not appear; measured against another copy, unresolved V genes explain less than half of the discrepancy, and the remainder lacks a known reason. V, J and clone size are taken as reported in that table, and D and trimming were inferred from the DNA itself. This sample gives a few hundred thousand clones in total; about 88% of them show up just once. 1.9% of the sample goes to the ten largest clones.

These data are taken from a study of blood T cell repertoires in COVID-19 (dated by TCRdb to the early 2020s). Study-level background: Samples covering the acute and convalescent phases of COVID-19 were provided by collaborators in the United States, Italy and Spain. The prospective study material was composed of cDNA or gDNA derived from T cells, B-cell-depleted T cells, or PBMCs. The dataset comprised deeply sampled blood TCRbeta repertoires from subjects exposed to, actively infected with, or recovered from COVID-19. The repertoires were made available in a free public database intended to serve as a resource for research on the immune response to SARS-CoV-2. Samples came from the ongoing ImmuneRACE study (first 160 participants) plus 1,254 subjects from 6 global collaborators. The sample metadata nearly always contained a de-identified subject ID, COVID-19 status, age in years and sex. Where HLA class I and class II types were available, the types were taken from metadata supplied by the sample provider, not from assay-based typing.

Broad study findings and their caveats: Clinical and demographic metadata were provided uncurated, with the amount varying by source and participant.

Including the terminal cysteine and phenylalanine, the CDR3 comprises 11 residues. Of all the DNA, just the CDR3 is kept, 33 bases in frame from base 1. Between the V and J ends, shortened by 10 bases and 6 bases respectively, the junction contains 12 bases. From the germline V gene (reference sequence), CDR1 is LNHDA and CDR2 is SQIVND. Collaborating institutions collected whole blood in K2EDTA tubes following their own protocols. Collaborator samples were shipped for TCRbeta analysis as frozen whole blood, isolated PBMCs, or DNA extracted from either sample type. The sequence is built from TRBV19 and TRBJ1-1; no confident D gene assignment can be made. The TCR comes from a man between 40 and 49 years old with active or convalescent COVID-19. Sequenced material: peripheral blood. The nucleotide sequence reads TGTGCCACCTCGGTCTGGTCTGAAGCTTTCTTT. Translated, this is CATSVWSEAFF. This CDR3, with the reference TRBV19 and TRBJ1-1 proteins standing in past its ends, gives the full variable domain DGGITQSPKYLFRKEGQNVTLSCEQNLNHDAMYWYRQDPGQGLRLIYYSQIVNDFQKGDIAEGYSVSREKKESFPLTVTSAQKNPTAFYLCATSVWSEAFFGQGTRLTVV.